This paragraph covers one TCR beta chain sequence. The entry originates in a study of control samples from healthy donors and cancer patients. V shed 3 bases and J shed 6 bases, with 15 bases lying between them. Germline CDR1 reads SGHRS; CDR2 reads YFSETQ. The CDR3 totals 15 residues. TCRdb keeps only in-frame clones here, not all; method: immunoSEQ multiplex PCR. Of approximately 230,000 clones listed, roughly 82% are singletons. What was sequenced was PBMCs. The chain links TRBV5-1 to TRBJ1-4; weak D call: TRBD1 (5 bases). The clonotype originates from a woman aged 55 to 70 with lung cancer. The CDR3 is CASSWGRGRDEKLFF. The CDR3 nucleotides read TGCGCCAGCAGCTGGGGGAGGGGACGCGATGAAAAACTGTTTTTT.